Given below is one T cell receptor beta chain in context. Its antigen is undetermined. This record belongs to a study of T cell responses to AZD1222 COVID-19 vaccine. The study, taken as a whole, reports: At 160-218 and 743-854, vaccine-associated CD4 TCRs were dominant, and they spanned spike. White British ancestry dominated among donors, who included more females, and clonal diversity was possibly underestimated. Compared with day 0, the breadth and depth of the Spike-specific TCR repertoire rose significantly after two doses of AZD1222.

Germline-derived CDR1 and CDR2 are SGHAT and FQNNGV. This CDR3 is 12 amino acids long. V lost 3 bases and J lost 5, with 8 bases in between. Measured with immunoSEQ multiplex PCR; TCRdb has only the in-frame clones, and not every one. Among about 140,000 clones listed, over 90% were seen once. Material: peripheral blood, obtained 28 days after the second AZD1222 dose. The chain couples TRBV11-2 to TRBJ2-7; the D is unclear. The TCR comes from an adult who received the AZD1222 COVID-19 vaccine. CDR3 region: CASSFSGDEQYF. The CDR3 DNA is TGTGCCAGCAGCTTTTCGGGCGACGAGCAGTACTTC.